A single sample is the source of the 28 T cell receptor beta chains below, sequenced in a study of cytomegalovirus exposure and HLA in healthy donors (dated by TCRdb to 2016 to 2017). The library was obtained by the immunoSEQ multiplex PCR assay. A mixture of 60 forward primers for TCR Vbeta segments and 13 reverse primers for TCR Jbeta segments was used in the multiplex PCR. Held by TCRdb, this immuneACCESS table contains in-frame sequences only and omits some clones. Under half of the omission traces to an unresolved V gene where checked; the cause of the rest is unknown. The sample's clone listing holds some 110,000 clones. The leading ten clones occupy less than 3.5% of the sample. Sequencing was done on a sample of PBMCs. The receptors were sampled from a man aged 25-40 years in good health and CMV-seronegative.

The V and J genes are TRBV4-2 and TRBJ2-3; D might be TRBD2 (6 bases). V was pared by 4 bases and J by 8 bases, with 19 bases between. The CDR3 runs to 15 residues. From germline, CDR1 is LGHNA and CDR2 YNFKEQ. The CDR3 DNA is TGTGCCAGCAGCCCCCTGCCGGGATTCGGGGGTACGCAGTATTTT. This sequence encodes CASSPLPGFGGTQYF.

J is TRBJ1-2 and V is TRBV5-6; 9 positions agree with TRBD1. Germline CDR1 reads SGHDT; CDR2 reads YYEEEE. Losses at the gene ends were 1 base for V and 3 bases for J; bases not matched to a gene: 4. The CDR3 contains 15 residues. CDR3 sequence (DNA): TGTGCCAGCAGCTTGACAGGGGGCGCGGACTATGGCTACACCTTC. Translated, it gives CASSLTGGADYGYTF.

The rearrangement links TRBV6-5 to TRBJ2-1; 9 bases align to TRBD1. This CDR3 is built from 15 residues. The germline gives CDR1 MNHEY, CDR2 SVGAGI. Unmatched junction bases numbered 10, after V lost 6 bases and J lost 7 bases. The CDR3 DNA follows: TGTGCCAGCAGACGATCGGGACAGGGCTCGAATGAGCAGTTCTTC. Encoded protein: CASRRSGQGSNEQFF.

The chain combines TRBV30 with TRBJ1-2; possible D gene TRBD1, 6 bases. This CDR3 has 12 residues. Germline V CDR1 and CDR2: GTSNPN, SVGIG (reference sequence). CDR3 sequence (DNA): TGTGCATTGAACAGGGAAGAGGGTGGCTACACCTTC. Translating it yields CALNREEGGYTF.

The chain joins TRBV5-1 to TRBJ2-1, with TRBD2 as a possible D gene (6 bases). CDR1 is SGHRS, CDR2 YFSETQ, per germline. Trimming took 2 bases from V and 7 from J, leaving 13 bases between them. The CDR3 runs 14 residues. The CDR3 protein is CASSLPGLGNEQFF. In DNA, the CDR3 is TGCGCCAGCAGCTTACCGGGACTCGGAAATGAGCAGTTCTTC.

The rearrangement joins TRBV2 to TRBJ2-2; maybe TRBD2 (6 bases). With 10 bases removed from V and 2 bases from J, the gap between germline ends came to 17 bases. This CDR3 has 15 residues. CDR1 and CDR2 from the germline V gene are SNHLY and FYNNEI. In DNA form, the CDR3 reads TGTGCCACCCCCGTTTGGGACTCAAACACCGGGGAGCTGTTTTTT. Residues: CATPVWDSNTGELFF.

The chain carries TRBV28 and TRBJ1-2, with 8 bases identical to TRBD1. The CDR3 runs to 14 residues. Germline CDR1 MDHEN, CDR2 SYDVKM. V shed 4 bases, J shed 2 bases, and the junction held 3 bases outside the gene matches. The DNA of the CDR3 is TGTGCCAGCAGTTCCAGGGACAGGAACTATGGCTACACCTTC. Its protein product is CASSSRDRNYGYTF.

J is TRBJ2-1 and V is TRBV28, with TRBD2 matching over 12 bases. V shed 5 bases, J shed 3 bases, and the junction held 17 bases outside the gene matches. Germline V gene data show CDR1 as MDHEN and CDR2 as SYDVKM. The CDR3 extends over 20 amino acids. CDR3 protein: CASSPRRGTSGWGLYNEQFF. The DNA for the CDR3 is TGTGCCAGCAGTCCCAGACGAGGGACTAGCGGGTGGGGACTCTACAATGAGCAGTTCTTC.

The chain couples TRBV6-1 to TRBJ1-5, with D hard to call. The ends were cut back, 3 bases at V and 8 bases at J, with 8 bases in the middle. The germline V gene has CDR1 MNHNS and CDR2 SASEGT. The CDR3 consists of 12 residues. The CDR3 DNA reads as TGTGCCAGCAGTGATTTGAGAGAGCCCCAGCATTTT. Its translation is CASSDLREPQHF.

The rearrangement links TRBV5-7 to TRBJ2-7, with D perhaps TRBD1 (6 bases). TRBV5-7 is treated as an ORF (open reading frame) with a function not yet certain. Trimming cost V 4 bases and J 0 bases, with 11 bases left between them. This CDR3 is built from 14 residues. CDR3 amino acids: CASSPEDSSYEQYF. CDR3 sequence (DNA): TGTGCCAGCAGCCCCGAGGACAGCTCCTACGAGCAGTACTTC.

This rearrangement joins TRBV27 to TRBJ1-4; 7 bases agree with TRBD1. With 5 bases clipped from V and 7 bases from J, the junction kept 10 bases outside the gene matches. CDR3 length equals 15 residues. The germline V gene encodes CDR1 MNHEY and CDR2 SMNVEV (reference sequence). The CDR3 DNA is TGTGCCAGCAGTCCATCGACAGGGCCGGGTGAAAAACTGTTTTTT. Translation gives CASSPSTGPGEKLFF.

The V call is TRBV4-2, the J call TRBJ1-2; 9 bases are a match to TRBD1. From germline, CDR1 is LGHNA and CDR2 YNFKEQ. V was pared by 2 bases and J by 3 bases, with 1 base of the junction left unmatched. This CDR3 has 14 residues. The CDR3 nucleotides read TGTGCCAGCAGCCAAAGACAGGGGGACTATGGCTACACCTTC. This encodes CASSQRQGDYGYTF.

This CDR3 reads CASSITGRGYGYTF. CDR3 coding DNA: TGTGCCAGTAGTATCACAGGGCGAGGCTATGGCTACACCTTC. This chain links TRBV19 with TRBJ1-2, with D possibly TRBD1 on 6 matching bases. From germline, CDR1 is LNHDA and CDR2 SQIVND (reference sequence). The CDR3 spans 14 residues. The V gene lost 3 bases and the J gene lost 4 bases, with 12 bases spanning the gap. Using reference TRBV19 and TRBJ1-2 for the parts outside the CDR3, the full variable domain is DGGITQSPKYLFRKEGQNVTLSCEQNLNHDAMYWYRQDPGQGLRLIYYSQIVNDFQKGDIAEGYSVSREKKESFPLTVTSAQKNPTAFYLCASSITGRGYGYTFGSGTRLTVV.

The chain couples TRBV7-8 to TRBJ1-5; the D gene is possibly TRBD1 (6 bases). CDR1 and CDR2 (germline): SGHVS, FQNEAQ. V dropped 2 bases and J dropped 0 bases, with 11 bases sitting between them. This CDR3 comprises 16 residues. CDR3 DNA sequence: TGTGCCAGCAGCTTACAGACAGGTTTTAGCAATCAGCCCCAGCATTTT. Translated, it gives CASSLQTGFSNQPQHF.

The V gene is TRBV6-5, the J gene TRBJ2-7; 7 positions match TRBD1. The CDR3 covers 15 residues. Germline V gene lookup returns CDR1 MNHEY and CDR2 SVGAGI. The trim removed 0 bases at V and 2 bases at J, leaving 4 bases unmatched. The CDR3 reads CASSYSSGTAYEQYF. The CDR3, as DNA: TGTGCCAGCAGTTACTCCTCCGGGACAGCCTACGAGCAGTACTTC.

In nucleotides, the CDR3 is TGTGCCCGGACGAGCGGGAAGACCTCTATGGTCGGCGAGCAGTACTTC. It is translated as CARTSGKTSMVGEQYF. The chain couples TRBV30 to TRBJ2-5, with 7 positions matching TRBD2. The J call is doubtful: the DNA matches TRBJ2-7 better. Germline V gene data show CDR1 as GTSNPN and CDR2 as SVGIG (reference sequence). The CDR3 spans 16 residues.

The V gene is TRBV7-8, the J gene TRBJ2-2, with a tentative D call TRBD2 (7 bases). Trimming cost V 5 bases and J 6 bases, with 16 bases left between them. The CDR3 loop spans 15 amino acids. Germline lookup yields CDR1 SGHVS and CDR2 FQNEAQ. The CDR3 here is CASSPTGGWAGELFF. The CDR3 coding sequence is TGTGCCAGCAGCCCTACGGGGGGCTGGGCCGGGGAGCTGTTTTTT.

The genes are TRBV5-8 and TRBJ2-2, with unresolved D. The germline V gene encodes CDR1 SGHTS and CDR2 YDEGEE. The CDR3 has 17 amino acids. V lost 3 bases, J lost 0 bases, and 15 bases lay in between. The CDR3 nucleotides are TGTGCCAGCAGCTCACCGGCGGATCCTTCGAACACCGGGGAGCTGTTTTTT. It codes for CASSSPADPSNTGELFF.

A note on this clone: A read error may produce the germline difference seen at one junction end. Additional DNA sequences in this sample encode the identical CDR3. The CDR3 sequence is CASSIGDRVNTEAFF. CDR3 bases: TGTGCCAGCAGTATAGGGGACAGGGTGAATACTGAAGCTTTCTTT. V usage is TRBV6-1 and J usage is TRBJ1-1; the match to TRBD1 covers 9 bases. The germline V gene encodes CDR1 MNHNS and CDR2 SASEGT. This CDR3 is built from 15 residues.

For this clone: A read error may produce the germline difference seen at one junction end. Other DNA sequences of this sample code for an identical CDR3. The CDR3 loop reads CASSIEASSDEQFF. The CDR3 bases are TGTGCCAGCAGTATAGAGGCTAGTAGCGATGAGCAGTTCTTC. V and J are TRBV19 and TRBJ2-1; D is perhaps TRBD2 (5 bases). There are 14 residues in the CDR3. Germline assignment: CDR1 LNHDA and CDR2 SQIVND (reference sequence).

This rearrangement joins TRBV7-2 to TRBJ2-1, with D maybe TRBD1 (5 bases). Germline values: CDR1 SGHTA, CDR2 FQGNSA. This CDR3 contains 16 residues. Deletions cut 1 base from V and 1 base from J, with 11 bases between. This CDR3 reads CASSLDPPGSYNEQFF. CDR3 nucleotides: TGTGCCAGCAGCTTAGATCCGCCAGGGTCCTACAATGAGCAGTTCTTC.

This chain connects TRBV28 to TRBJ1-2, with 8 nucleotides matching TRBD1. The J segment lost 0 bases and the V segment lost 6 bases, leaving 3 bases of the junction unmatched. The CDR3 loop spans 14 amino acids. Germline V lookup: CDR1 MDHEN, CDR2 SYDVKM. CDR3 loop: CASRGQAANYGYTF. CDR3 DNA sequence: TGTGCCAGCAGGGGACAGGCGGCTAACTATGGCTACACCTTC.

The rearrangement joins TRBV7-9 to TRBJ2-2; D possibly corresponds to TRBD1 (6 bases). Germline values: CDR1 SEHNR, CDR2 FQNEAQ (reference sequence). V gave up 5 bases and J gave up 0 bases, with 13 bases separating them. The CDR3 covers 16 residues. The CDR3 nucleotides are TGTGCCAGCAGCACCTCCGGGACATCGAACACCGGGGAGCTGTTTTTT. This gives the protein CASSTSGTSNTGELFF. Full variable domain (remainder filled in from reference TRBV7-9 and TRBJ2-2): DTGVSQNPRHKITKRGQNVTFRCDPISEHNRLYWYRQTLGQGPEFLTYFQNEAQLEKSRLLSDRFSAERPKGSFSTLEIQRTEQGDSAMYLCASSTSGTSNTGELFFGEGSRLTVL.

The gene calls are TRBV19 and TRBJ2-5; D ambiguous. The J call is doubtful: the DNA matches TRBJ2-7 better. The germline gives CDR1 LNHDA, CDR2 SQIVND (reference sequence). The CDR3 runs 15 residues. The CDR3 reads CASSPPTDGYYEQYF. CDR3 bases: TGTGCCAGTAGTCCCCCTACCGATGGCTACTACGAGCAGTACTTC.

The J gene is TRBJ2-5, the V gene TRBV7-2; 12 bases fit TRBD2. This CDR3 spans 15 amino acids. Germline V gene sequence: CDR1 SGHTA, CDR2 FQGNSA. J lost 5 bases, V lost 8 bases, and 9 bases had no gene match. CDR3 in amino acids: CASGGGLAGRETQYF. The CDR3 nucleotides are TGTGCCAGCGGGGGAGGACTAGCGGGAAGGGAGACCCAGTACTTC.

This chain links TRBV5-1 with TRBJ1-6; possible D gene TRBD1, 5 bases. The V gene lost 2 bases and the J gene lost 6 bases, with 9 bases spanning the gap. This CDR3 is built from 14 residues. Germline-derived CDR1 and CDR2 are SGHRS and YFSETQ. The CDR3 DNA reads TGCGCCAGCAGCTTCGGCCAGGGTAATTCACCCCTCCACTTT. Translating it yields CASSFGQGNSPLHF.

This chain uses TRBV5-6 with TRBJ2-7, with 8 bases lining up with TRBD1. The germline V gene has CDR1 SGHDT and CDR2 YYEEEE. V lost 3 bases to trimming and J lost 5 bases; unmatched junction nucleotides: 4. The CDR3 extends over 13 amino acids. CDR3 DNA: TGTGCCAGCAGCTCGACAGGGGCCAACGAGCAGTACTTC. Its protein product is CASSSTGANEQYF.

This CDR3 is CASNRRTGELFF. In nucleotides, the CDR3 is TGTGCCAGCAATAGAAGAACCGGGGAGCTGTTTTTT. The chain combines TRBV2 with TRBJ2-2; D gene uncertain. V dropped 7 bases and J dropped 5 bases, with 8 bases sitting between them. The CDR3 is 12 residues long. Per germline, CDR1 SNHLY and CDR2 FYNNEI.